Included here is one TCR beta chain sequence, with context. Sequencing used immunoSEQ multiplex PCR; TCRdb keeps in-frame clones, though not all of them. This table holds approximately 87,000 clones, 80% to 95% found once. The record originates from a study of T cell changes during pregnancy in multiple sclerosis. Germline loops: CDR1 LNHDA, CDR2 SQIVND (reference sequence). The V end was cut by 9 bases, the J end by 0 bases, with 11 bases between. CDR3 length: 13 residues. Sequenced material: CD4+ T cells from peripheral blood mononuclear cells, taken in the second trimester of pregnancy. The V and J genes are TRBV19 and TRBJ1-2; perhaps TRBD1 as D (6 bases). The clonotype originates from a female donor with multiple sclerosis, enrolled in a pregnancy study. CDR3 loop: CASQAGANYGYTF. DNA for the CDR3: TGTGCCAGCCAGGCAGGGGCTAACTATGGCTACACCTTC.